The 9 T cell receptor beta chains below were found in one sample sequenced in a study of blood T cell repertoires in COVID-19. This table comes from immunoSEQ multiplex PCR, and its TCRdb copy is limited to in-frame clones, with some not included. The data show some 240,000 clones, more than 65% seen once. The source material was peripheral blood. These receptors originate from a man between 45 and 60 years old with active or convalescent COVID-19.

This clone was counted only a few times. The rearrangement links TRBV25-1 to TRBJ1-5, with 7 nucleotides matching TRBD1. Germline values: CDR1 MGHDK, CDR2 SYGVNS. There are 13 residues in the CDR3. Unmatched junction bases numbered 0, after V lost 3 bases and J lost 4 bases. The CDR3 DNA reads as TGTGCCAGCAGTGAGACAGGGAATCAGCCCCAGCATTTT. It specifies CASSETGNQPQHF.

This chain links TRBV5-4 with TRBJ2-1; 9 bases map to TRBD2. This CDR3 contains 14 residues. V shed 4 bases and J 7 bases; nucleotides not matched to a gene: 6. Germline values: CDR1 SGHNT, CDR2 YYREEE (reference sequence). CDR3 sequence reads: CASSQSGRNNEQFF. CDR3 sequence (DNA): TGTGCCAGCAGCCAGAGCGGGAGGAATAATGAGCAGTTCTTC.

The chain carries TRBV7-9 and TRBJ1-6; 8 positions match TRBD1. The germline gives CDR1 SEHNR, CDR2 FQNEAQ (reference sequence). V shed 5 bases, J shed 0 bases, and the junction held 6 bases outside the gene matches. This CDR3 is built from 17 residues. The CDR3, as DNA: TGTGCCAGCAGCCCAACAGGGGGGAGCTCCTATAATTCACCCCTCCACTTT. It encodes CASSPTGGSSYNSPLHF.

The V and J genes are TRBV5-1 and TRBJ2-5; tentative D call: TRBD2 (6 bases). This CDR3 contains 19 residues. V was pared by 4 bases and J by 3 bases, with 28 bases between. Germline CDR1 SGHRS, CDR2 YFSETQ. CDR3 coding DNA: TGCGCCAGCAGCCGGAGGGGTCACGTAGGCGCCTCGACGGAAGAGACCCAGTACTTC. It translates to CASSRRGHVGASTEETQYF.

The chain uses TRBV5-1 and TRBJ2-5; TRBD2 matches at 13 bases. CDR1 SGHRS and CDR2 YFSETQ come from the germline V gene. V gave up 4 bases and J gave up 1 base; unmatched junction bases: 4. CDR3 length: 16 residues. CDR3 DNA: TGCGCCAGCAGCGTACTAGCGGGGGGGCCCCAAGAGACCCAGTACTTC. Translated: CASSVLAGGPQETQYF.

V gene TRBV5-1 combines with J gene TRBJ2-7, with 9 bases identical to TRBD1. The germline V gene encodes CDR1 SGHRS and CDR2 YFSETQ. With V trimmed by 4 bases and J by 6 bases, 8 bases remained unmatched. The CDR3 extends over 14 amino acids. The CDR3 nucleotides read TGCGCCAGCAGCCCGGGACAGGGTTTTTCCGAGCAGTACTTC. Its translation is CASSPGQGFSEQYF. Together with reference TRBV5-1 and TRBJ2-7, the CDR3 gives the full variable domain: KAGVTQTPRYLIKTRGQQVTLSCSPISGHRSVSWYQQTPGQGLQFLFEYFSETQRNKGNFPGRFSGRQFSNSRSEMNVSTLELGDSALYLCASSPGQGFSEQYFGPGTRLTVT.

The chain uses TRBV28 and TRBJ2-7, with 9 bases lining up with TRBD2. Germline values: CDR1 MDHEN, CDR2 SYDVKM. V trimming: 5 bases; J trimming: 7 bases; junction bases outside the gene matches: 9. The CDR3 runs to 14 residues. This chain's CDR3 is CASSLGTSSSEQYF. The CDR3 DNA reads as TGTGCCAGCAGTCTCGGGACTAGCTCCTCGGAGCAGTACTTC.

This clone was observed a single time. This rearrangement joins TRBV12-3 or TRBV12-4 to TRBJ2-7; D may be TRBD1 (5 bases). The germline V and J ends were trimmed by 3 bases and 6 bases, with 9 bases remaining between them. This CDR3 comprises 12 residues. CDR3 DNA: TGTGCCAGCAGTTTTGGCAGGGTCGAGCAGTACTTC. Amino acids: CASSFGRVEQYF.

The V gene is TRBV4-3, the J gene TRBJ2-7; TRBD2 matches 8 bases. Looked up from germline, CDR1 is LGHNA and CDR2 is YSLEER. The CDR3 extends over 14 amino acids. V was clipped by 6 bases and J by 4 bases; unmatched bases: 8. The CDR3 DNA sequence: TGCGCCAGCAGTCCTCGTAGCGGGGTGTACGAGCAGTACTTC. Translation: CASSPRSGVYEQYF.